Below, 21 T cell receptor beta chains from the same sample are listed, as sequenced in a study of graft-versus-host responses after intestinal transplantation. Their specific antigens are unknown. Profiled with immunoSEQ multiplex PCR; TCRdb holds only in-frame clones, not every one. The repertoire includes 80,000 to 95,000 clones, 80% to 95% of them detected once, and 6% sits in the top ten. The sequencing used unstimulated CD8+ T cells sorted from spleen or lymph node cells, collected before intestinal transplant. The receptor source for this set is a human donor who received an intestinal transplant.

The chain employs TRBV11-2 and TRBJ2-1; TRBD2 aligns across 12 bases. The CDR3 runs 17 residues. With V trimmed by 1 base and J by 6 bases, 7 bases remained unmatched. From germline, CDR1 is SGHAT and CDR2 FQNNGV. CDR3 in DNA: TGTGCCAGCAGCTTAGTCGTTAGACTAGCGGGAGTCAATGAGCAGTTCTTC. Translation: CASSLVVRLAGVNEQFF.

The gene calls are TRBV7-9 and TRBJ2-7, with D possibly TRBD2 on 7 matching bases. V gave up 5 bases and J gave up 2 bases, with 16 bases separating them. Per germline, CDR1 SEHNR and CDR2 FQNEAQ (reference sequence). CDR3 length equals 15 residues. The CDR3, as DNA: TGTGCCAGCAGCGCCCCAGGGGAGGGAACCTACGAGCAGTACTTC. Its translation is CASSAPGEGTYEQYF.

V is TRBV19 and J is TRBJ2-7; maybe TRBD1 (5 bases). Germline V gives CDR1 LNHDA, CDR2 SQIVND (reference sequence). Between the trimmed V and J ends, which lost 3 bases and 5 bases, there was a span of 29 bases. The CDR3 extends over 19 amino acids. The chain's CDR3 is CASSISVEVVQGRIHEQYF. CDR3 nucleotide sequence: TGTGCCAGTAGTATTTCCGTCGAGGTAGTCCAGGGAAGAATCCACGAGCAGTACTTC.

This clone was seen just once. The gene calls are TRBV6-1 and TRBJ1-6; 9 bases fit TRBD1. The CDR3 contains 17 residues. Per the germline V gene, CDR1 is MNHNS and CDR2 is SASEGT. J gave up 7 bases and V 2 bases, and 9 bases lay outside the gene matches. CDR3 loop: CASSEKGTGRVNSPLHF. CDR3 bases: TGTGCCAGCAGTGAAAAAGGGACAGGGAGAGTGAATTCACCCCTCCACTTT.

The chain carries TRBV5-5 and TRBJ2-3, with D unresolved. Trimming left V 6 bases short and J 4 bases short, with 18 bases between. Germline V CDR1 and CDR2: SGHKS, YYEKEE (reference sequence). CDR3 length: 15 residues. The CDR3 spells CASNLLDPVADTQYF. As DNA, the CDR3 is TGTGCCAGCAACTTACTGGATCCCGTGGCAGATACGCAGTATTTT. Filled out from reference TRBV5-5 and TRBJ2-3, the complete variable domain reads DAGVTQSPTHLIKTRGQQVTLRCSPISGHKSVSWYQQVLGQGPQFIFQYYEKEERGRGNFPDRFSARQFPNYSSELNVNALLLGDSALYLCASNLLDPVADTQYFGPGTRLTVL.

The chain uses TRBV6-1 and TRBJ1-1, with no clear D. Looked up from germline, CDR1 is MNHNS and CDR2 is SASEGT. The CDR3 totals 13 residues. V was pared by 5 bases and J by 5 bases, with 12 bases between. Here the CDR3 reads CASSRYGVTEAFF. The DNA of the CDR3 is TGTGCCAGCAGTCGATACGGCGTGACTGAAGCTTTCTTT.

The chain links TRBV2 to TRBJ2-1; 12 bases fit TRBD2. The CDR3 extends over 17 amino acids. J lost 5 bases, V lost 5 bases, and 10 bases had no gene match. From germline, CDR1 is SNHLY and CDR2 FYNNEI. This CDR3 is CASSLTSGGTMNNEQFF. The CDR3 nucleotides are TGTGCCAGCAGTCTGACTAGCGGGGGAACTATGAACAATGAGCAGTTCTTC.

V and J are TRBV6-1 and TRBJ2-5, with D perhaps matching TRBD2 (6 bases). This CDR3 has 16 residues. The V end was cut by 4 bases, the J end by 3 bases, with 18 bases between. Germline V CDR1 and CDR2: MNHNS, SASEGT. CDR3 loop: CASSGPRLVRKETQYF. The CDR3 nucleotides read TGTGCCAGCAGTGGACCCCGACTAGTGCGAAAAGAGACCCAGTACTTC.

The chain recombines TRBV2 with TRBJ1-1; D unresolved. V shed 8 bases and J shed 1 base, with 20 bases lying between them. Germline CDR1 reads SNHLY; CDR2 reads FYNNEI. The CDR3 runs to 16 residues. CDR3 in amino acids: CASPRKGIQANTEAFF. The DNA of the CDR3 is TGTGCCAGCCCGAGGAAAGGGATTCAGGCGAACACTGAAGCTTTCTTT.

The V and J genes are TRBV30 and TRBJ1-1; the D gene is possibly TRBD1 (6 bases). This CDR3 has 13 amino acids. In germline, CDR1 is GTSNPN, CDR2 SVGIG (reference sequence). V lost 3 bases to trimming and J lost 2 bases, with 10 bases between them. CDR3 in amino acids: CAWRRTANTEAFF. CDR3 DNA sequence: TGTGCCTGGAGGAGGACAGCTAACACTGAAGCTTTCTTT.

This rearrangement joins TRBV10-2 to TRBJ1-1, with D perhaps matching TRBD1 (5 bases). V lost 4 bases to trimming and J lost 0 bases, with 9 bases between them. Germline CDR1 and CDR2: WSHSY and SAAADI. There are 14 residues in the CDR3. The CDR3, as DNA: TGCGCCAGCAGTGGAGGGGCCCTGAACACTGAAGCTTTCTTT. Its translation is CASSGGALNTEAFF.

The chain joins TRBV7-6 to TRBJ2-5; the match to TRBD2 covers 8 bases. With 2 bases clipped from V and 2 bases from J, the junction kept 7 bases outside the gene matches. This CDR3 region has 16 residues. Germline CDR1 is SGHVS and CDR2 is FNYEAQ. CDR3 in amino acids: CASSLRGGPGQETQYF. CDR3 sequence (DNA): TGTGCCAGCAGCTTACGGGGGGGTCCCGGACAAGAGACCCAGTACTTC.

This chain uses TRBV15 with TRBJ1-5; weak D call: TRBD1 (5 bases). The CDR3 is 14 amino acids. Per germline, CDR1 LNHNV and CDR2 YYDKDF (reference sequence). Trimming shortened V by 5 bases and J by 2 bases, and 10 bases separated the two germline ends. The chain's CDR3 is CATSPGVGNQPQHF. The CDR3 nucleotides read TGTGCCACCAGCCCGGGGGTGGGCAATCAGCCCCAGCATTTT.

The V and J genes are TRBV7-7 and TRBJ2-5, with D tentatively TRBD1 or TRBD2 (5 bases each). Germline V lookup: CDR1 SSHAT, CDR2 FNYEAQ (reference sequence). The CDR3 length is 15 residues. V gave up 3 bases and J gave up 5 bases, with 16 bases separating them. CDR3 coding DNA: TGTGCCAGCAGCTTGCGACGGGATTGGGGGGAGACCCAGTACTTC. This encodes CASSLRRDWGETQYF.

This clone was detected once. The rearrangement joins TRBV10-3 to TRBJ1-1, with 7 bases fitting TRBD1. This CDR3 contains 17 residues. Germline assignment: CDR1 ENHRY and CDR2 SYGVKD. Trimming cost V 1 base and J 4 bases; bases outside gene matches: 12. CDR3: CAISEWAQGSASTEAFF. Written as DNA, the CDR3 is TGTGCCATCAGTGAGTGGGCACAGGGGTCCGCGAGCACTGAAGCTTTCTTT.

The CDR3 coding sequence is TGTGCCAGCGACACTAGCGGGAGGGCCAGGGCCGATGAGCAGTTCTTC. Residues: CASDTSGRARADEQFF. The V and J genes are TRBV2 and TRBJ2-1; 13 nucleotides match TRBD2. This CDR3 has 16 amino acids. V lost 8 bases, J lost 8 bases, and 12 bases stayed unmatched. Germline CDR1 and CDR2: SNHLY and FYNNEI.

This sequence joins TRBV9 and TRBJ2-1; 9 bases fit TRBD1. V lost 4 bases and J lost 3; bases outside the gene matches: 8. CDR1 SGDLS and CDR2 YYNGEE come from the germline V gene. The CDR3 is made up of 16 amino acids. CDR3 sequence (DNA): TGTGCCAGCAGCCATCACGGACAGGGGCACTACAATGAGCAGTTCTTC. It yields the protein CASSHHGQGHYNEQFF.

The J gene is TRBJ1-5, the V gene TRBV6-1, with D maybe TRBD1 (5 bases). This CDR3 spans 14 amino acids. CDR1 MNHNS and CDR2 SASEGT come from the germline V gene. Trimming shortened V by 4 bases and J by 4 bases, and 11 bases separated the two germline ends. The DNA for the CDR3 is TGTGCCAGCAGTGCCAGGGTCTTGAATCAGCCCCAGCATTTT. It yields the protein CASSARVLNQPQHF.

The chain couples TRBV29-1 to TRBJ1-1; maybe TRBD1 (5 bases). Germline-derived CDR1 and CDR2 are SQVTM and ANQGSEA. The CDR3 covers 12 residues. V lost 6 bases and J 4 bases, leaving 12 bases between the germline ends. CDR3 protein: CSVLGGGTEAFF. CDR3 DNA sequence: TGCAGCGTATTGGGGGGGGGCACTGAAGCTTTCTTT.

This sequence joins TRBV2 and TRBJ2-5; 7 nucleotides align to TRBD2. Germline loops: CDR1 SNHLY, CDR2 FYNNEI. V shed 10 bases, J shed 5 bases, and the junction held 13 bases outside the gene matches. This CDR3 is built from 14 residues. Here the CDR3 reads CAISNGGVGETQYF. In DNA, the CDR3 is TGTGCCATATCCAATGGGGGGGTTGGGGAGACCCAGTACTTC.

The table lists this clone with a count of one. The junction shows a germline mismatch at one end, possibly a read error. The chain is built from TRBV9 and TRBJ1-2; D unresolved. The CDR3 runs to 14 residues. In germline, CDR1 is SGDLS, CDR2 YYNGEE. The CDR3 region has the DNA TGTGCCAGCAGCGTAGGTGGCAGGTTGTACGGCTACATCTTC. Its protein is CASSVGGRLYGYIF. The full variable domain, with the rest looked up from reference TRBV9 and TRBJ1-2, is DSGVTQTPKHLITATGQRVTLRCSPRSGDLSVYWYQQSLDQGLQFLIQYYNGEERAKGNILERFSAQQFPDLHSELNLSSLELGDSALYFCASSVGGRLYGYIFGSGTRLTVV.